This entry describes one T cell receptor beta chain. Its antigen is currently unknown. This sample stems from a study of CD8+ T cells in alopecia areata. Looking at the study overall: It was oral tofacitinib, at 5 to 10 mg twice daily, that treated patients received. A 6-month off-drug phase came after tofacitinib, which had lasted 6 to 18 months.

Per germline, CDR1 SGHDT and CDR2 YYEEEE. Trimming took off 4 bases at V and 6 bases at J, with 17 bases between the two ends. This CDR3 comprises 16 residues. Findings and caveats of the study: Elevated clonality characterized lesional scalp relative to normal scalp, particularly in alopecia totalis/universalis.

Collection of lesional scalp punch biopsies and peripheral blood was performed in alopecia areata patients. Sequencing used cDNA as its template, made by extracting RNA and reverse transcribing it. The method was immunoSEQ multiplex PCR; TCRdb's version includes in-frame clones alone and lacks a portion of them. The table has over 110,000 clones, 40% to 65% seen once; the top ten hold around 1%. This clonotype was obtained from a human donor with alopecia areata. Specimen: CD4+ T cells sorted from blood, collected at week 0. The V gene is TRBV5-6, the J gene TRBJ1-6; possible D gene TRBD1, 5 bases. This chain's CDR3 is CASSLPPGRLNSPLHF. Written as DNA, the CDR3 is TGTGCCAGCAGCCTCCCACCGGGACGGCTTAATTCACCCCTCCACTTT.